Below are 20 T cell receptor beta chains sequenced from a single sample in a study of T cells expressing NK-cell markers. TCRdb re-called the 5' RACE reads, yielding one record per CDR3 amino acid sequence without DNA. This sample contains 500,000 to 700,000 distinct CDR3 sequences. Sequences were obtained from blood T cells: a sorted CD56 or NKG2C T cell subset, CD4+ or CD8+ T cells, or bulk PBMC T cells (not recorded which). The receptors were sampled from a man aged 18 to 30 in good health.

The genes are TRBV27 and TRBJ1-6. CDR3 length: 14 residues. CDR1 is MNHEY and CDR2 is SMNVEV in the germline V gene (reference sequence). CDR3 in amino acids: CASRVWREGSPLHF.

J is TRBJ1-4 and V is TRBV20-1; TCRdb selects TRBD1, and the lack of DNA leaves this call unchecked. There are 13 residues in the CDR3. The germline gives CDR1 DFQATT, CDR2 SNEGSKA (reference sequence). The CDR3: CSAIRDIGEKLFF.

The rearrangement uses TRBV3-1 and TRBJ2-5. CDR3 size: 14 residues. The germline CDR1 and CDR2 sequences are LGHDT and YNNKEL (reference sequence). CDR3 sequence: CASSQDISEETQYF.

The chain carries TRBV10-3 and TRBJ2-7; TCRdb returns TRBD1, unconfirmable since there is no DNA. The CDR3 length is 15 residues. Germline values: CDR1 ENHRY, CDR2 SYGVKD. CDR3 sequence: CAISSPDRGYDEQYF.

This CDR3 is CASIWDYGYTF. The chain couples TRBV2 to TRBJ1-2. This CDR3 spans 11 amino acids. Germline-derived CDR1 and CDR2 are SNHLY and FYNNEI.

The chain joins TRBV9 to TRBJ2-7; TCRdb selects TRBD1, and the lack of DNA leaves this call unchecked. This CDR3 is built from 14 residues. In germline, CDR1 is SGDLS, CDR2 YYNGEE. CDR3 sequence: CASSATDRLSEQYF.

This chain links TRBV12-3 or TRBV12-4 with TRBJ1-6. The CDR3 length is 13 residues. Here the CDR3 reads CADSLEGNSPLHF.

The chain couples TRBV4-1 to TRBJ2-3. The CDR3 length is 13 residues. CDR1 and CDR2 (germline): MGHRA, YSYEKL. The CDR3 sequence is CASRGAIRDTQYF.

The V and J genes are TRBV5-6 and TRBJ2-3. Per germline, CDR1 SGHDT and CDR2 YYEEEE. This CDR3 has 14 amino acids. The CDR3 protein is CASSLQVVTDTQYF.

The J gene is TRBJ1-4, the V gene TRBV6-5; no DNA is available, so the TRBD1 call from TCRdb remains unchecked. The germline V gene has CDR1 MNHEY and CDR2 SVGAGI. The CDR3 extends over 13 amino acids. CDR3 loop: CASGLTGGGKLFF.

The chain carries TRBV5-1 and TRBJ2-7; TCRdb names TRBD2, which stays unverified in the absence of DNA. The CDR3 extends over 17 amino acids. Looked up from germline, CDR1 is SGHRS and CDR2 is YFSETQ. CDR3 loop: CASSPEGSGRPLDEQYF.

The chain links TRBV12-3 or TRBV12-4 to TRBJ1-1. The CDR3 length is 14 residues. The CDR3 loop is CASSFLISNTEAFF.

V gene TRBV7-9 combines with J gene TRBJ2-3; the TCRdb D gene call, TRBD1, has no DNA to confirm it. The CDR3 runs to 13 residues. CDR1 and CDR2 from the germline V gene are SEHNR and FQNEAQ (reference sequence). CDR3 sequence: CASSLGLRGERYF.

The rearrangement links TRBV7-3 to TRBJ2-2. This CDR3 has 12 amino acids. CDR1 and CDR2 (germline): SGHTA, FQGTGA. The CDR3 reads CASSFQSGELFF.

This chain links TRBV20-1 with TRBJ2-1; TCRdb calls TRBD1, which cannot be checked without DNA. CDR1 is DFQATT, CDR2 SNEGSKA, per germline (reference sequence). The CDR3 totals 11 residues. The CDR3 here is CSFQPGNEQFF.

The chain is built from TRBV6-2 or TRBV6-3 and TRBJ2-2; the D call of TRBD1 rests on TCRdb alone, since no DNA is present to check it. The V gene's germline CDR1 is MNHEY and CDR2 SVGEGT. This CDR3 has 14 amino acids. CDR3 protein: CASSQGTYTVELFF.

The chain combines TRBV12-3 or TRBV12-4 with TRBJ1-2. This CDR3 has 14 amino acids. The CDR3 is CASSLGEGPNGYTF.

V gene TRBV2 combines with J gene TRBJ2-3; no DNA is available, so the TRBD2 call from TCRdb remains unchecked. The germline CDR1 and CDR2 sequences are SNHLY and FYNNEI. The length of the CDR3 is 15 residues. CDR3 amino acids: CASSQDRARTDTQYF.

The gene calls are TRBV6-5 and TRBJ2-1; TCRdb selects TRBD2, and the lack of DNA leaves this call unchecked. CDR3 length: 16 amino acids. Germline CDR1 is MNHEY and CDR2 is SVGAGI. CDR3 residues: CASSYPTSGSANEQFF.

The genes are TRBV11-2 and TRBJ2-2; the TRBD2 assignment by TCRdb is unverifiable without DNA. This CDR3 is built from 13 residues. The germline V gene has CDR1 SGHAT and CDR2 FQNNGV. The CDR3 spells CASISGSPGELFF.